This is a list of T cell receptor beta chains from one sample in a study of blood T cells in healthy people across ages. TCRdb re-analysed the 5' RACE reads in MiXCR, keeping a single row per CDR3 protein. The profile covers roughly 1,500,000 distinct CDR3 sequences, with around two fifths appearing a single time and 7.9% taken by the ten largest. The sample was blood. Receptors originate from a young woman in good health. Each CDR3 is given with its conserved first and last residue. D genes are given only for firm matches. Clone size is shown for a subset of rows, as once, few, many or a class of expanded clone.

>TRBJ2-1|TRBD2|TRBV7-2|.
TGTGCCAGCAGCTTAGCCCCGCCAGGACTAGCGTTAGAGACCCAGTTCTTC
CASSLAPPGLALETQFF
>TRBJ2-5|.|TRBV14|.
TGTGCCAGCAGCCAATTTGTAGAGACCCAGTACTTC
CASSQFVETQYF
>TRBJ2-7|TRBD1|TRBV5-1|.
TGCGCCAGCCGGGGTCTCGGACAGGGGGCCTGCGAGCAGTACTTC
CASRGLGQGACEQYF
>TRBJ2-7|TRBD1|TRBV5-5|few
TGTGCCAGCAGCTCGGGACAGGGGCGAAACTACGAGCAGTACTTC
CASSSGQGRNYEQYF
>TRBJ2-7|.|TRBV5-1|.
TGCGCCAGCAGCCGTCCAGGGGGGGACTACGAGCAGTACTTC
CASSRPGGDYEQYF
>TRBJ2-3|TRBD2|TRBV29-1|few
TGCAGCGTTGATGGCGGGAGGAGGGATACGCAGTATTTT
CSVDGGRRDTQYF
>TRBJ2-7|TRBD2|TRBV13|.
TGTGCCAGCAGCCGGACTAGCGGGGGGGCCAGTTATCCCCACGAGCAGTACTTC
CASSRTSGGASYPHEQYF
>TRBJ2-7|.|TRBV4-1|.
TGCGCCAGCAGCCACCTGACCGGGACGGGGAGCTCCTACGAGCAGTACTTC
CASSHLTGTGSSYEQYF
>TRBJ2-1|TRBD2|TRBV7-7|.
TGTGCCAGCAGCCCGAGACTAGCGGGAGTTAGGAGCTCCTACAATGAGCAGTTCTTC
CASSPRLAGVRSSYNEQFF
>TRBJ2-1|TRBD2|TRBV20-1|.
TGCAGTGCTAGGATCACTAGCGGGAGTTACTCCTACAATGAGCAGTTCTTC
CSARITSGSYSYNEQFF
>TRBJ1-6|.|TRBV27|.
TGTGCCAGCAGCTTTGGGGGCCTTAATTCACCCCTCCACTTT
CASSFGGLNSPLHF
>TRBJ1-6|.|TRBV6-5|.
TGTGCCAGCAGTTACGGGAAGAATAATTCACCCCTCCACTTT
CASSYGKNNSPLHF
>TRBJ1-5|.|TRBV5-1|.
TGCGCCAGCAGCTTGCGTCGCGGTTATAGCAATCAGCCCCAGCATTTT
CASSLRRGYSNQPQHF
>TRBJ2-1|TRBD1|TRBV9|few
TGTGCCAGCAGCGTAGTAGGGGGACAGGGGATCGTTGAGCAGTTCTTC
CASSVVGGQGIVEQFF
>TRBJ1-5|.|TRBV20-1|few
TGCAGTGCTGCAGACGGTAGCAATCAGCCCCAGCATTTT
CSAADGSNQPQHF
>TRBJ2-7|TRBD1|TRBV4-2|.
TGTGCCAGCAGCCAAGCCGGACAGGCCCTCGAGCAGTACTTC
CASSQAGQALEQYF
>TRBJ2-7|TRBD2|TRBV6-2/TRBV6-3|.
TGTGCCAGCAGGAGGACTAGTTCTGGTTCCGAGCAGTACTTC
CASRRTSSGSEQYF
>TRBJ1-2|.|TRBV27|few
TGTGCCAGCAGTTTAGCAGGCAGAGCCTATGGCTACACCTTC
CASSLAGRAYGYTF
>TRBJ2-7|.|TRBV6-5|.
TGTGCCAGCAGTTACTCAACAGGGAAATACGAGCAGTACTTC
CASSYSTGKYEQYF
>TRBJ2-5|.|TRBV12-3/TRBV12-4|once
TGTGCCAGCAGTTATAATTTAGGAGGGCAGTACTACCAAGAGACCCAGTACTTC
CASSYNLGGQYYQETQYF
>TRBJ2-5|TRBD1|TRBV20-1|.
TGCAGTGCTAGGAAAGGGACAGACTACCAAGAGACCCAGTACTTC
CSARKGTDYQETQYF
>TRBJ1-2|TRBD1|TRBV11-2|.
TGTGCCAGCAGCCCCGGACAGGGAAGCACCTTC
CASSPGQGSTF
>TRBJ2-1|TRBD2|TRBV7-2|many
TGTGCCAGCACCTACTTAGCGGGGACATACAATGAGCAGTTCTTC
CASTYLAGTYNEQFF
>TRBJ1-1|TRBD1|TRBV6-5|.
TGTGTCAGCAGTTACGGGACAGGGGGCACTGAAGCTTTCTTT
CVSSYGTGGTEAFF
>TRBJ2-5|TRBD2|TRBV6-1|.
TGTGCCAGCAGTGAAGCGGGACTAGCGGCAAGCCAAGAGACCCAGTACTTC
CASSEAGLAASQETQYF
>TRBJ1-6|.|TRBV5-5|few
TGTGCCAGCAGCTTGGGGGGACTGACAAATTCACCCCTCCACTTT
CASSLGGLTNSPLHF
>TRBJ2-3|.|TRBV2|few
TGTGCCAGCAGTGACCCTCGGGCAGGGGCCTTTGGTACGCAGTATTTT
CASSDPRAGAFGTQYF
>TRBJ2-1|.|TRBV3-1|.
TGTGCCAGCAGCCAAGTTTCCCCTGGAAATGAGCAGTTCTTC
CASSQVSPGNEQFF
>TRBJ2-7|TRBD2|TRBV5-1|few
TGCGCCACTAAAAGGACTAGCGGGGTTTACGAGCAGTACTTC
CATKRTSGVYEQYF
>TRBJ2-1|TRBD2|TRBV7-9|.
TGTGCCAGCAGCTTATCGAGGCGGGGACTACTCTTGCCCGATGAGCAGTTCTTC
CASSLSRRGLLLPDEQFF
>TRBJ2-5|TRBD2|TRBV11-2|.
TGTGCCACCTATATAGCGGGAGGAGAGACCCAGTACTTC
CATYIAGGETQYF
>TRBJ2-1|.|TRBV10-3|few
TGTGCCATCAGTGAGTCAATGCAGGACTACCACAATGAGCAGTTCTTC
CAISESMQDYHNEQFF
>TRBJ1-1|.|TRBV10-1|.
TGCGCCAGCAGCGACACGGTGGGTACTGAAGCTTTCTTT
CASSDTVGTEAFF
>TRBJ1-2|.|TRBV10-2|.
TGCGCCAGCAGTGATGGGGTGGGCTATGGCTACACCTTC
CASSDGVGYGYTF
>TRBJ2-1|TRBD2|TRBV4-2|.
TGTGCCAGCAGCCAGAGACTAGCGGGTGGTGTTAATGAGCAGTTCTTC
CASSQRLAGGVNEQFF
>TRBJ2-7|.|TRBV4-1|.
TGCGCCAGCAGCCAAGACCAGTCCGCTTCCTACGAGCAGTACTTC
CASSQDQSASYEQYF
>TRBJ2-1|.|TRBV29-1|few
TGCAGCGTTGAGTTGATATATGGTAGTGTCCACCAGGAGCAGTTCTTC
CSVELIYGSVHQEQFF
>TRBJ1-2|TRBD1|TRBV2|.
TGTGCCAGCAATATCGGGCAGGGGGATGGCTACACCTTC
CASNIGQGDGYTF
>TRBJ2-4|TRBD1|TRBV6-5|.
TGTGCCAGCAGTTACCTTACAGGGGCGGGAAACATTCAGTACTTC
CASSYLTGAGNIQYF
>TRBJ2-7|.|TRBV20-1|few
TGCAGTGCTAGCTGGGTCGACGAGCAGTACTTC
CSASWVDEQYF
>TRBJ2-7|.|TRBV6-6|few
TGTGCCAGCTCCCACCCCCTAAGCGGCAGCTACGAGCAGTACTTC
CASSHPLSGSYEQYF
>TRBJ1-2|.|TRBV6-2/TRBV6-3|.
TGTGCCAGCAGCCCAGTCGTCTTCGCCAACTATGGCTACACCTTC
CASSPVVFANYGYTF
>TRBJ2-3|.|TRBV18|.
TGTGCCAGCTCACCACGGGACGGCCGGGATACGCAGTATTTT
CASSPRDGRDTQYF
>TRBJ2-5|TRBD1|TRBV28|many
TGTGCCAGCAGTTTTTCCTCTACAGGGGTTGAGACCCAGTACTTC
CASSFSSTGVETQYF
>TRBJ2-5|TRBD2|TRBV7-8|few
TGTGCCAGCAGCAGTGGGACTACTCCGGGGAAAGAGACCCAGTACTTC
CASSSGTTPGKETQYF
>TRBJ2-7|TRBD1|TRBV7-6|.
TGTGCCAGCAGTCAGGGACAGGGAACCTACAATGAGCAGTACTTC
CASSQGQGTYNEQYF
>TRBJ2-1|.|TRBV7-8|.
TGTGCCAGCAGCTCCACGCGGGATTACAATGAGCAGTTCTTC
CASSSTRDYNEQFF
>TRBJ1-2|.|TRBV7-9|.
TGTGCCAGCAGCTTAACGGAAACAGCTAACTATGGCTACACCTTC
CASSLTETANYGYTF
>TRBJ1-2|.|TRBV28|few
TGTGCCAGCGGCGGACTCTATGGCTACACCTTC
CASGGLYGYTF
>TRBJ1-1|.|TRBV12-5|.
TGTGCTAGTGGTTTGGCTACTGAAGCTTTCTTT
CASGLATEAFF
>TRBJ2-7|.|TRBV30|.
TGTGCTTACGGGGTTTCGTCCTACGAGCAGTACTTC
CAYGVSSYEQYF
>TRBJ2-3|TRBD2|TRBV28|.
TGTGCCAGCAGCCAGACGGGGGGTGGCAGCACAGATACGCAGTATTTT
CASSQTGGGSTDTQYF
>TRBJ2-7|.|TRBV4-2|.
TGTGCCAGCAGCCAAGAAAGATGGGATTACGAGCAGTACTTC
CASSQERWDYEQYF
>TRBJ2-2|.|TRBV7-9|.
TGTGCCAGCAGCCTACAGGTGAACACCGGGGAGCTGTTTTTT
CASSLQVNTGELFF
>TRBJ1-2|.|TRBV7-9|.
TGTGCCAGCAGCTTACAGGGGATCGGAGGCTACACCTTC
CASSLQGIGGYTF